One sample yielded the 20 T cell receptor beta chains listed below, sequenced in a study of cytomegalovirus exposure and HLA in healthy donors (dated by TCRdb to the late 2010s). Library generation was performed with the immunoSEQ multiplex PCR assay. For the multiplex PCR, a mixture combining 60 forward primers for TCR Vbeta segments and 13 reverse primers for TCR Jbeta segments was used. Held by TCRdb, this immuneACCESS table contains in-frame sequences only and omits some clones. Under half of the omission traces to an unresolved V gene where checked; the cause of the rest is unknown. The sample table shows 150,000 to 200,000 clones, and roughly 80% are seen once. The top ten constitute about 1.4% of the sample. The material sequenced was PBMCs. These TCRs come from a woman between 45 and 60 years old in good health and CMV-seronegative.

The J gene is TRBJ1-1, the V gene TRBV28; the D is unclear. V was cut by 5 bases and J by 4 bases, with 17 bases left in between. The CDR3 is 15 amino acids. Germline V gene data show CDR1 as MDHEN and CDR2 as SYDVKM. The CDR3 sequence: CASSPRAWPGTEAFF. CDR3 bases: TGTGCCAGCAGTCCCCGAGCCTGGCCGGGCACTGAAGCTTTCTTT.

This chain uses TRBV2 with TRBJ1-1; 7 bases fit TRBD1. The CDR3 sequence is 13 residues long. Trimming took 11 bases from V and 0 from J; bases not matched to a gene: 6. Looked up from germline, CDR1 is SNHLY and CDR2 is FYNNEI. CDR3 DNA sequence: TGTGCCGGACGGACAGGTGTGAACACTGAAGCTTTCTTT. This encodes CAGRTGVNTEAFF.

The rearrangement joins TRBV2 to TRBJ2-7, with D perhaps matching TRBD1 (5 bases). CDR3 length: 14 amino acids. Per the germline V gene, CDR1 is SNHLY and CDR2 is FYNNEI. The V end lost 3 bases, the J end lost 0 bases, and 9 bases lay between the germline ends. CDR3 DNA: TGTGCCAGCAGTGATAGGGGCCTCTCCTACGAGCAGTACTTC. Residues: CASSDRGLSYEQYF.

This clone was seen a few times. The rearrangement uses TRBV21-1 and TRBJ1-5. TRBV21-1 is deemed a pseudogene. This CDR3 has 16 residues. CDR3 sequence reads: CASSSRKRGSNQPQHF. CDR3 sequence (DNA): TGTGCCAGCAGCTCACGGAAGCGGGGTAGCAATCAGCCCCAGCATTTT.

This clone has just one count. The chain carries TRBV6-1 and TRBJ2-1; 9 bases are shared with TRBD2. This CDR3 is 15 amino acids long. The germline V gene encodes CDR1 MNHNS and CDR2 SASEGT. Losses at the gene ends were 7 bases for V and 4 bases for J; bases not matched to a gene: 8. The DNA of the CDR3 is TGTGCCAGCACCCTCAGCGGGGGGTCTTACAATGAGCAGTTCTTC. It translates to CASTLSGGSYNEQFF.

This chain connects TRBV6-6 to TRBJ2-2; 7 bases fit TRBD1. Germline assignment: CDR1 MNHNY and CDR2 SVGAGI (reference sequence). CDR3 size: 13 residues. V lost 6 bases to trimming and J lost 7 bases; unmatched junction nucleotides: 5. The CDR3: CASRDRFRGELFF. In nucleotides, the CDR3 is TGTGCCAGCAGGGACAGGTTTCGCGGGGAGCTGTTTTTT.

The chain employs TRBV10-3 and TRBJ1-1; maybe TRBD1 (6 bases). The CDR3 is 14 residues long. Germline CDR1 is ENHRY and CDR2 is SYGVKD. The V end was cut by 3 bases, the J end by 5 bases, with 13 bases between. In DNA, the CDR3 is TGTGCCATCAGTGATGGGGGAGGGGGTACTGAAGCTTTCTTT. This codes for CAISDGGGGTEAFF.

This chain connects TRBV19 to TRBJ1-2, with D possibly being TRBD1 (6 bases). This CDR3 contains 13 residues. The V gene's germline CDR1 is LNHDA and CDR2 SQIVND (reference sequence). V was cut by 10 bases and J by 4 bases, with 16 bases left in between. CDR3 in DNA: TGTGCCACCGCAGCAGGGGCAACCTATGGCTACACCTTC. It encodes CATAAGATYGYTF.

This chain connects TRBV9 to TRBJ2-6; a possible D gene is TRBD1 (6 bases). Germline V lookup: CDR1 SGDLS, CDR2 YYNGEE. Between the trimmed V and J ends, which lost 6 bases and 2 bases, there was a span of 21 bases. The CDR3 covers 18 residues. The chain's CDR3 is CASTDNTLGAAGANVLTF. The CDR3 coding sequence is TGTGCCAGCACCGATAACACACTGGGGGCTGCTGGGGCCAACGTCCTGACTTTC.

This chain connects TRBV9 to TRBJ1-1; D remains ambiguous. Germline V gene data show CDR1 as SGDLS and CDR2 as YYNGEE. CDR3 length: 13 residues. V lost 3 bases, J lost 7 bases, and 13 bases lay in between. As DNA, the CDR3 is TGTGCCAGCAGCGCCCTCATCCTCGGTGAAGCTTTCTTT. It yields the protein CASSALILGEAFF.

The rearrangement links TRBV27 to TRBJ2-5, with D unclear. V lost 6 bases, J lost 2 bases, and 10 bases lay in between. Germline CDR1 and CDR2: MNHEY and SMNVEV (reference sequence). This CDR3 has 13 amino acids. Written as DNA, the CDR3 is TGTGCCAGCAGGACAATAAAACAAGAGACCCAGTACTTC. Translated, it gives CASRTIKQETQYF.

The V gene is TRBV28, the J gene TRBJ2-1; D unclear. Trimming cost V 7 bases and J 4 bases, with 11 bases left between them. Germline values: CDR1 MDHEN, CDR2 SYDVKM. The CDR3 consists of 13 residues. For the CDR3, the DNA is TGTGCCAGCAACCCCCAGCGTTACAATGAGCAGTTCTTC. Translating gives CASNPQRYNEQFF. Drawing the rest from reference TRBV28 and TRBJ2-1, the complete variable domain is DVKVTQSSRYLVKRTGEKVFLECVQDMDHENMFWYRQDPGLGLRLIYFSYDVKMKEKGDIPEGYSVSREKKERFSLILESASTNQTSMYLCASNPQRYNEQFFGPGTRLTVL.

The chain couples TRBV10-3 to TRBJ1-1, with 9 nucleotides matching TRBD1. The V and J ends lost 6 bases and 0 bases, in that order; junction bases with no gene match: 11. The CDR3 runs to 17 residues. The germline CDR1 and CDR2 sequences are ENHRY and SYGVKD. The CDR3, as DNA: TGTGCCATCAGATCTACCGGGACAGGGTTCATGAACACTGAAGCTTTCTTT. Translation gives CAIRSTGTGFMNTEAFF.

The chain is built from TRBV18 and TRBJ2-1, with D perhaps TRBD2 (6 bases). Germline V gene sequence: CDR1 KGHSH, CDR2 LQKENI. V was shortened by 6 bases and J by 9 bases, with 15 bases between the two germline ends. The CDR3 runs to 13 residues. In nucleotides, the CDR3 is TGTGCCAGCTCCTCGGGACTTGGATTTGAGCAGTTCTTC. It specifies CASSSGLGFEQFF.

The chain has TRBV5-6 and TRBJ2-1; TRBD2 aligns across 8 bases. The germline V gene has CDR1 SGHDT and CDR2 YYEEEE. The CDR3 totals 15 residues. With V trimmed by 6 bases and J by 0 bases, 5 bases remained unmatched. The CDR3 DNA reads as TGTGCCAGCAATCGGAGCGGGAGCTCCTACAATGAGCAGTTCTTC. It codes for CASNRSGSSYNEQFF.

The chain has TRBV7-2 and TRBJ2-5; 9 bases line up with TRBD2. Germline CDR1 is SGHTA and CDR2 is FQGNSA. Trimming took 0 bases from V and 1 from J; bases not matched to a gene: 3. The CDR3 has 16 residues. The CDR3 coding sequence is TGTGCCAGCAGCTTAGCTGGGACTAGCCTCCAAGAGACCCAGTACTTC. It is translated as CASSLAGTSLQETQYF.

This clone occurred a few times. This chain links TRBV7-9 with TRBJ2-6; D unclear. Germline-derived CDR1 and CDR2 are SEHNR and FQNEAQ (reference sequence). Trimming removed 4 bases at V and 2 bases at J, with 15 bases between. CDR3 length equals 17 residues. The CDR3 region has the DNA TGTGCCAGCAGCTCATCCCGGTTGGGCCCTGGGGCCAACGTCCTGACTTTC. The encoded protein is CASSSSRLGPGANVLTF.

The CDR3 loop is CASNPTANTEAFF. CDR3 nucleotides: TGTGCCAGCAACCCCACAGCTAACACTGAAGCTTTCTTT. The chain combines TRBV11-2 with TRBJ1-1; D remains ambiguous. This CDR3 has 13 amino acids. V was shortened by 7 bases and J by 2 bases, with 11 bases between the two germline ends. From germline, CDR1 is SGHAT and CDR2 FQNNGV.

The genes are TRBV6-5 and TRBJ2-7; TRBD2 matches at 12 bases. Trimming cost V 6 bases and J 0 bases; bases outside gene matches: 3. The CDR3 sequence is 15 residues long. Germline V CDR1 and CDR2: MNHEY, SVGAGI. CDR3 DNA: TGTGCCAGCAGCAGGACTAGCGGGGCCTCCTACGAGCAGTACTTC. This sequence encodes CASSRTSGASYEQYF.

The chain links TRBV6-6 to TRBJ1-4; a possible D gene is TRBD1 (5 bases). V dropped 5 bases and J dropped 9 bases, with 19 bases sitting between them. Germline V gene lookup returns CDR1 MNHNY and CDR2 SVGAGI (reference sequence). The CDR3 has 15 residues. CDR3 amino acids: CASSPKGLSNQKLFF. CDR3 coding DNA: TGTGCCAGCAGTCCCAAGGGACTTTCAAACCAAAAACTGTTTTTT.